This T cell receptor beta chain came from a study of control samples from healthy donors and cancer patients. Produced via immunoSEQ multiplex PCR; TCRdb's table is partial and in-frame only. The table records roughly 130,000 clones, roughly 89% of them present only once. The CDR3 consists of 16 residues. Trimming stripped 1 base from V and 1 base from J, with 13 bases between. Germline lookup yields CDR1 SGHVS and CDR2 FQNEAQ. The material sequenced was blood. The genes are TRBV7-8 and TRBJ1-1, with D possibly TRBD1 on 6 matching bases. The sequence derives from a man aged 25-45 years in good health. The CDR3 DNA follows: TGTGCCAGCAGCTTAGTATACGGGGGCGGGAACACTGAAGCTTTCTTT. Protein sequence: CASSLVYGGGNTEAFF.